This T cell receptor (beta chain) was identified during a study of shared clonotypes between healthy human individuals. Study-wide results and limits: Among donors, clonotype sharing was expected to be affected by sequencing depth. In this cohort, only blood was sampled, and tissue repertoires likely differ.

Worth noting for this clone: The antigen is undetermined.

In the original workflow: Filtering was not the same, since immunoSEQ gave junction-only sequences without quality scores. Sequencing was performed with immunoSEQ multiplex PCR; in TCRdb, only in-frame clones are kept and a portion is missing. D and trimming were read from the DNA, whereas the V and J calls and clone size are those reported in that table. The sample lists some 500,000 clones, about 95% seen once, with approximately 0.06% in the top ten. CDR1 MGHDK and CDR2 SYGVNS come from the germline V gene. Deletions cut 2 bases from V and 6 bases from J, with 7 bases between. The CDR3 sequence is 13 residues long.

The sample taken for sequencing was naive CD4+ T cells sorted from blood. Regarding subset: CD45RA+ positively selected. The receptor was derived from a woman between 25 and 40 years old in good health. This rearrangement joins TRBV25-1 to TRBJ1-4; TRBD1 might be the D (6 bases). CDR3: CASSEQGYEKLFF. DNA of the CDR3: TGTGCCAGCAGTGAACAGGGGTATGAAAAACTGTTTTTT.